What follows are 29 T cell receptor beta chains derived from one specimen sequenced in a study of shared clonotypes between healthy human individuals. Only in-frame clones appear in the TCRdb table, and some are missing; sequencing was by immunoSEQ multiplex PCR. Of 2,500,000 or so clones listed, around 90% are singletons. Sequencing input: naive CD4+ T cells from PBMCs. Regarding subset: CD45RA+ positively selected. The receptors originated from a man between 18 and 35 years old in good health. Some clones in this sample may be carry-over from other donors' samples.

This rearrangement joins TRBV7-8 to TRBJ2-1; 10 positions agree with TRBD2. V was clipped by 2 bases and J by 1 base; unmatched bases: 5. This CDR3 has 17 residues. Germline V gene lookup returns CDR1 SGHVS and CDR2 FQNEAQ. DNA of the CDR3: TGTGCCAGCAGCTTACCTAGCGGGAGTCGTTCCTACAATGAGCAGTTCTTC. This gives the protein CASSLPSGSRSYNEQFF.

The V call is TRBV2, the J call TRBJ2-5, with D uncertain. The CDR3 runs 12 residues. V lost 8 bases to trimming and J lost 4 bases, with 11 bases between them. CDR1 is SNHLY and CDR2 is FYNNEI in the germline V gene. CDR3 nucleotide sequence: TGTGCCAGCCTAATGACAAGAGAGACCCAGTACTTC. Its translation: CASLMTRETQYF.

This chain connects TRBV5-1 to TRBJ1-4; D unresolved. Deletions cut 4 bases from V and 0 bases from J, with 10 bases between. This CDR3 has 15 amino acids. Germline CDR1 is SGHRS and CDR2 is YFSETQ. CDR3 amino acids: CASSPVGATNEKLFF. CDR3 sequence (DNA): TGCGCCAGCAGCCCCGTCGGGGCAACTAATGAAAAACTGTTTTTT.

This chain connects TRBV9 to TRBJ1-4; D unresolved. This CDR3 has 13 residues. The germline V and J ends were trimmed by 4 bases and 5 bases, with 9 bases remaining between them. Per the germline V gene, CDR1 is SGDLS and CDR2 is YYNGEE. The CDR3 sequence is CASSSAENEKLFF. The DNA for the CDR3 is TGTGCCAGCAGCTCGGCAGAGAATGAAAAACTGTTTTTT.

This clone has a handful of counts. Other DNA variants within this sample encode the same CDR3. The chain recombines TRBV28 with TRBJ1-2, with D unresolved. V was clipped by 4 bases and J by 4 bases, with 7 bases between them. CDR1 is MDHEN, CDR2 SYDVKM, per germline. The CDR3 is 12 amino acids. The CDR3 DNA reads TGTGCCAGCAGTTCTGGGAGCTATGGCTACACCTTC. Protein sequence: CASSSGSYGYTF.

V gene TRBV4-2 combines with J gene TRBJ2-2; D possibly corresponds to TRBD1 (6 bases). The CDR3 spans 16 residues. V lost 0 bases and J lost 7, with 15 bases in between. Germline CDR1 reads LGHNA; CDR2 reads YNFKEQ. The CDR3 is CASSQEGGRLSGELFF. CDR3 DNA sequence: TGTGCCAGCAGCCAAGAAGGGGGAAGATTAAGCGGGGAGCTGTTTTTT.

This chain joins TRBV5-4 and TRBJ2-5; D is perhaps TRBD1 or TRBD2 (6 bases each). V was trimmed by 1 base and J by 4 bases, leaving 11 bases between them. Germline loops: CDR1 SGHNT, CDR2 YYREEE (reference sequence). The CDR3 totals 14 residues. CDR3 amino acids: CASSLFGGRETQYF. CDR3 DNA sequence: TGTGCCAGCAGCTTGTTCGGGGGCAGAGAGACCCAGTACTTC.

The rearrangement uses TRBV5-1 and TRBJ2-7; 11 bases are shared with TRBD2. The V and J ends lost 3 bases and 6 bases, in that order; junction bases with no gene match: 8. The CDR3 loop spans 15 amino acids. Germline CDR1 reads SGHRS; CDR2 reads YFSETQ. The CDR3 reads CASSSNGGLAVEQYF. The DNA of the CDR3 is TGCGCCAGCAGCTCAAACGGGGGACTAGCGGTCGAGCAGTACTTC.

This chain connects TRBV11-2 to TRBJ2-1; D remains ambiguous. V dropped 4 bases and J dropped 5 bases, with 12 bases sitting between them. CDR1 and CDR2 from the germline V gene are SGHAT and FQNNGV. The CDR3 is 14 amino acids. The chain's CDR3 is CASSSVRAHNEQFF. The DNA of the CDR3 is TGTGCCAGCAGCTCGGTTAGGGCTCACAATGAGCAGTTCTTC. The full variable domain, completed using reference TRBV11-2 and TRBJ2-1, is EAGVAQSPRYKIIEKRQSVAFWCNPISGHATLYWYQQILGQGPKLLIQFQNNGVVDDSQLPKDRFSAERLKGVDSTLKIQPAKLEDSAVYLCASSSVRAHNEQFFGPGTRLTVL.

J is TRBJ2-1 and V is TRBV7-2; D possibly corresponds to TRBD2 (6 bases). With 1 base removed from V and 9 bases from J, the gap between germline ends came to 10 bases. The CDR3 is made up of 13 amino acids. Germline CDR1 and CDR2: SGHTA and FQGNSA. This chain's CDR3 is CASSLEDGSEQFF. CDR3 bases: TGTGCCAGCAGCTTAGAAGACGGGAGTGAGCAGTTCTTC.

About this clone: Different DNA sequences within this sample yield the same CDR3. The chain joins TRBV28 to TRBJ2-1, with TRBD1 matching 7 bases. Germline values: CDR1 MDHEN, CDR2 SYDVKM. With V trimmed by 1 base and J by 6 bases, 6 bases remained unmatched. The CDR3 is 15 residues long. The CDR3 is CASSLLGGGFNEQFF. Here the CDR3 DNA reads TGTGCCAGCAGTTTATTAGGGGGCGGATTCAATGAGCAGTTCTTC.

V gene TRBV13 combines with J gene TRBJ1-1, with D possibly matching TRBD1 (5 bases). Germline V gives CDR1 PRHDT, CDR2 FYEKMQ (reference sequence). Trimming removed 6 bases at V and 1 base at J, with 21 bases between. This CDR3 is built from 17 residues. The CDR3 DNA reads as TGTGCCAGCAGTTCCGACTCCAGGGCAGGCAGGAACACTGAAGCTTTCTTT. Translated, it gives CASSSDSRAGRNTEAFF.

V is TRBV12-2 and J is TRBJ2-7; TRBD2, the table's D call, lacks a check against the DNA. TRBV12-2 is annotated as a pseudogene. The CDR3 totals 15 residues. CDR3 loop: CASRFIAGVKNEQYF. The CDR3 DNA reads as TGTGCAAGTCGCTTTATAGCGGGAGTTAAGAACGAGCAGTACTTC.

The chain carries TRBV6-1 and TRBJ2-2, with 14 bases that match TRBD2. Trimming at V came to 6 bases and at J to 5 bases, leaving 2 bases not matched to a gene. This CDR3 has 15 amino acids. CDR1 is MNHNS and CDR2 is SASEGT in the germline V gene. CDR3: CASRGLAGETGELFF. The CDR3 region has the DNA TGTGCCAGCAGGGGACTAGCGGGAGAGACCGGGGAGCTGTTTTTT.

The count of this clone is one. This chain joins TRBV7-9 and TRBJ2-2; 7 bases fit TRBD1. J gave up 7 bases and V 0 bases, and 2 bases lay outside the gene matches. This CDR3 comprises 14 residues. The V gene's germline CDR1 is SEHNR and CDR2 FQNEAQ (reference sequence). CDR3 region: CASSLAGGDGELFF. CDR3 nucleotides: TGTGCCAGCAGCTTAGCAGGGGGCGACGGGGAGCTGTTTTTT.

The chain links TRBV28 to TRBJ1-5, with D tentatively TRBD1 (6 bases). Germline values: CDR1 MDHEN, CDR2 SYDVKM. The V and J ends lost 5 bases and 3 bases respectively, with 14 bases between them. The CDR3 length is 15 residues. In DNA, the CDR3 is TGTGCCAGCAGTACCCAGGGGCTAATCAATCAGCCCCAGCATTTT. The encoded protein is CASSTQGLINQPQHF.

This clone has only a few counts. Other DNA variants within this sample encode the same CDR3. V is TRBV5-1 and J is TRBJ2-1; D remains ambiguous. The CDR3 runs 12 residues. The V gene lost 0 bases and the J gene lost 6 bases, with 4 bases spanning the gap. Germline-derived CDR1 and CDR2 are SGHRS and YFSETQ. In nucleotides, the CDR3 is TGCGCCAGCAGCTTGGGGGGCAATGAGCAGTTCTTC. This encodes CASSLGGNEQFF.

This clone was counted between two and nine times. The chain employs TRBV7-2 and TRBJ1-1; no reliable D call. CDR3 length: 13 amino acids. The germline V gene has CDR1 SGHTA and CDR2 FQGNSA. V lost 3 bases and J lost 4, with 9 bases in between. The CDR3 protein is CASSFSFGTEAFF. CDR3 nucleotide sequence: TGTGCCAGCAGCTTTTCGTTTGGCACTGAAGCTTTCTTT.

A single count supports this clone. V and J are TRBV5-1 and TRBJ2-2; D may correspond to TRBD1 or TRBD2 (5 bases each). The germline V gene encodes CDR1 SGHRS and CDR2 YFSETQ. With 0 bases removed from V and 1 base from J, the gap between germline ends came to 10 bases. The CDR3 runs to 16 residues. In DNA form, the CDR3 reads TGCGCCAGCAGCTTGGAGGGGACCGGGAACACCGGGGAGCTGTTTTTT. It is translated as CASSLEGTGNTGELFF.

V and J are TRBV5-1 and TRBJ2-1, with TRBD2 as a possible D gene (6 bases). This CDR3 contains 15 residues. Germline values: CDR1 SGHRS, CDR2 YFSETQ. Between the trimmed V and J ends, which lost 3 bases and 4 bases, there was a span of 14 bases. The CDR3 sequence: CASSSGGTSYNEQFF. Written as DNA, the CDR3 is TGCGCCAGCAGCTCGGGCGGGACTTCGTACAATGAGCAGTTCTTC.

For this clone: At the DNA level, this CDR3 is encoded by other sequences in the same sample as well. The gene calls are TRBV7-2 and TRBJ1-1, with TRBD1 matching 7 bases. CDR1 is SGHTA, CDR2 FQGNSA, per germline. The V and J ends lost 0 bases and 1 base, in that order; junction bases with no gene match: 2. This CDR3 spans 15 amino acids. The CDR3 sequence: CASSLARQGNTEAFF. The CDR3 bases are TGTGCCAGCAGCTTAGCCAGACAGGGGAACACTGAAGCTTTCTTT.

V and J are TRBV5-5 and TRBJ2-1, with unresolved D. The CDR3 loop spans 15 amino acids. Germline V gene data show CDR1 as SGHKS and CDR2 as YYEKEE (reference sequence). The V end was cut by 4 bases, the J end by 4 bases, with 15 bases between. The CDR3 DNA follows: TGTGCCAGCAGCCTCCAAGCGACTCCGTACAATGAGCAGTTCTTC. Its protein product is CASSLQATPYNEQFF.

The chain is built from TRBV6-5 and TRBJ2-7, with 8 bases identical to TRBD2. J lost 1 base, V lost 5 bases, and 7 bases had no gene match. The length of the CDR3 is 15 residues. From germline, CDR1 is MNHEY and CDR2 SVGAGI. The CDR3 bases are TGTGCCAGCAGTGGGACTAGTCCGCGGTCCTACGAGCAGTACTTC. Translation gives CASSGTSPRSYEQYF.

This chain uses TRBV4-2 with TRBJ1-4, with 9 bases fitting TRBD1. V lost 0 bases and J lost 8; bases outside the gene matches: 4. CDR1 LGHNA and CDR2 YNFKEQ come from the germline V gene. The CDR3 extends over 15 amino acids. CDR3 sequence reads: CASSQDGDRAEKLFF. CDR3 nucleotides: TGTGCCAGCAGCCAAGATGGGGACAGGGCGGAAAAACTGTTTTTT.

The genes are TRBV2 and TRBJ1-1; D remains ambiguous. The CDR3 covers 14 residues. The V gene's germline CDR1 is SNHLY and CDR2 FYNNEI. The ends were cut back, 7 bases at V and 0 bases at J, with 12 bases in the middle. CDR3 DNA sequence: TGTGCCAGCACCGGAGACGGGATGAACACTGAAGCTTTCTTT. This translates into CASTGDGMNTEAFF.

V and J are TRBV10-1 and TRBJ2-7; D might be TRBD1 or TRBD2, each matching 5 bases. From germline, CDR1 is WNHNN and CDR2 SYGVQD (reference sequence). CDR3 length: 14 amino acids. Between the trimmed V and J ends, which lost 2 bases and 2 bases, there was a span of 10 bases. CDR3 coding DNA: TGCGCCAGCAGTGAGCGGTCGGGGCCCTACGAGCAGTACTTC. Translating it yields CASSERSGPYEQYF.

CDR3 sequence: CASSLGSSGTRSSYNEQFF. In nucleotides, the CDR3 is TGTGCCAGCAGCTTAGGTTCTAGCGGGACCCGGAGCTCCTACAATGAGCAGTTCTTC. This chain joins TRBV7-2 and TRBJ2-1; the match to TRBD2 covers 9 bases. The V segment lost 1 base and the J segment 0 bases; nucleotides outside the gene matches: 10. The CDR3 has 19 residues. The germline V gene has CDR1 SGHTA and CDR2 FQGNSA.

This chain joins TRBV6-1 and TRBJ2-7, with 8 bases identical to TRBD1. CDR1 and CDR2 (germline): MNHNS, SASEGT. The V and J ends lost 0 bases and 11 bases, in that order; junction bases with no gene match: 6. The CDR3 is made up of 13 amino acids. The CDR3 is CASSEAGQGNKYF. The CDR3 coding sequence is TGTGCCAGCAGTGAAGCAGGACAGGGTAATAAGTACTTC.

This chain joins TRBV6-1 and TRBJ2-1; a possible D gene is TRBD2 (5 bases). The CDR3 spans 16 residues. Trimming pared 3 bases from V and 0 bases from J, leaving 12 bases between. Germline lookup yields CDR1 MNHNS and CDR2 SASEGT. The CDR3 region has the DNA TGTGCCAGCAGTGACGACGGGATTAACTCCTACAATGAGCAGTTCTTC. Amino acids: CASSDDGINSYNEQFF.